The next 8 T cell receptor beta chains were all read from a single sample in a study of T cell changes during pregnancy in multiple sclerosis. The protocol was immunoSEQ multiplex PCR, while the TCRdb copy is restricted to in-frame clones and leaves out a portion. The table records approximately 37,000 clones, about 91% of them present only once. The sample consisted of CD4+ T cells from peripheral blood mononuclear cells, taken before pregnancy. The receptors stem from a female donor with multiple sclerosis, enrolled in a pregnancy study.

The V and J genes are TRBV4-2 and TRBJ1-4, with D tentatively TRBD1 (6 bases). V lost 4 bases to trimming and J lost 11 bases, with 11 bases between them. Germline lookup yields CDR1 LGHNA and CDR2 YNFKEQ. The CDR3 sequence is 12 residues long. CDR3 sequence: CASSPQGLKLFF. The CDR3 DNA reads TGTGCCAGCAGCCCCCAGGGGCTGAAACTGTTTTTT.

J is TRBJ2-2 and V is TRBV5-1; TRBD2 might be the D (6 bases). The CDR3 is made up of 16 amino acids. Per the germline V gene, CDR1 is SGHRS and CDR2 is YFSETQ. Trimming pared 1 base from V and 0 bases from J, leaving 10 bases between. CDR3 protein: CASSLLPGANTGELFF. CDR3 nucleotide sequence: TGCGCCAGCAGCTTGTTACCGGGAGCGAACACCGGGGAGCTGTTTTTT.

The rearrangement uses TRBV12-5 and TRBJ2-1, with a weak D call TRBD2 (5 bases). V lost 4 bases and J 0 bases, leaving 10 bases between the germline ends. The germline V gene has CDR1 LGHNT and CDR2 FRNRAP. There are 15 residues in the CDR3. CDR3 residues: CASGSSGSSYNEQFF. The CDR3 nucleotides are TGTGCTAGTGGTTCGAGCGGAAGCTCCTACAATGAGCAGTTCTTC.

The chain has TRBV28 and TRBJ2-7; 9 positions match TRBD2. Trimming removed 2 bases from V and 9 bases from J; junction bases left unmatched: 14. Germline lookup yields CDR1 MDHEN and CDR2 SYDVKM. The length of the CDR3 is 16 residues. The CDR3 is CASSLTLGVAGAGQYF. The CDR3 region has the DNA TGTGCCAGCAGTTTAACTCTGGGGGTAGCGGGAGCAGGGCAGTACTTC.

V is TRBV6-5 and J is TRBJ1-5, with no clear D. The CDR3 covers 12 residues. V was clipped by 5 bases and J by 9 bases, with 11 bases between them. CDR1 and CDR2 (germline): MNHEY, SVGAGI. CDR3 region: CASSPPLGPQHF. The CDR3 coding sequence is TGTGCCAGCAGTCCCCCCCTAGGGCCCCAGCATTTT.

CDR3 in amino acids: CASRTNGVWGSNQPQHF. CDR3 nucleotides: TGTGCCAGTAGGACTAACGGGGTTTGGGGTAGCAATCAGCCCCAGCATTTT. The J gene is TRBJ1-5, the V gene TRBV19; D is ambiguous. V lost 6 bases, J lost 0 bases, and 18 bases lay in between. CDR3 length equals 17 residues. In germline, CDR1 is LNHDA, CDR2 SQIVND (reference sequence).

This chain joins TRBV11-2 and TRBJ2-5; D uncertain. V lost 5 bases to trimming and J lost 2 bases, with 9 bases between them. The germline V gene has CDR1 SGHAT and CDR2 FQNNGV. This CDR3 comprises 13 residues. The CDR3 loop reads CASSKADQETQYF. CDR3 sequence (DNA): TGTGCCAGCAGCAAAGCTGATCAAGAGACCCAGTACTTC.

The chain links TRBV18 to TRBJ2-5, with 8 bases matching TRBD2. J was trimmed by 7 bases and V by 4 bases; bases with no gene match: 17. CDR1 is KGHSH, CDR2 LQKENI, per germline. The CDR3 runs to 17 residues. In DNA form, the CDR3 reads TGTGCCAGCTCACGTCTTCCCCAACCGGGACTAGTCGTGACCCAGTACTTC. Its translation is CASSRLPQPGLVVTQYF.